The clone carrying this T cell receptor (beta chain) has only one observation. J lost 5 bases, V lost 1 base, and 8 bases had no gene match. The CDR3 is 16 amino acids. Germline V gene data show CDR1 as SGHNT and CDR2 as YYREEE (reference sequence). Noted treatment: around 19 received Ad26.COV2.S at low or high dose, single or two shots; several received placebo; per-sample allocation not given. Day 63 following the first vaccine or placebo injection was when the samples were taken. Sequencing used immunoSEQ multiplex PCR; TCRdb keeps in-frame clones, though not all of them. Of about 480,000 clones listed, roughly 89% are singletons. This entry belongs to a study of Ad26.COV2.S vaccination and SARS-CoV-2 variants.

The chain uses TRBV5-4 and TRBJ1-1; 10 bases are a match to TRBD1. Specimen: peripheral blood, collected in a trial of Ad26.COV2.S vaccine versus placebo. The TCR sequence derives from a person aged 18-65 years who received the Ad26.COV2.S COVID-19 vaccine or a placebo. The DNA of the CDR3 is TGTGCCAGCAGCTTGCCCGGGACAGGGGTGAGAACTGAAGCTTTCTTT. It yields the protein CASSLPGTGVRTEAFF.